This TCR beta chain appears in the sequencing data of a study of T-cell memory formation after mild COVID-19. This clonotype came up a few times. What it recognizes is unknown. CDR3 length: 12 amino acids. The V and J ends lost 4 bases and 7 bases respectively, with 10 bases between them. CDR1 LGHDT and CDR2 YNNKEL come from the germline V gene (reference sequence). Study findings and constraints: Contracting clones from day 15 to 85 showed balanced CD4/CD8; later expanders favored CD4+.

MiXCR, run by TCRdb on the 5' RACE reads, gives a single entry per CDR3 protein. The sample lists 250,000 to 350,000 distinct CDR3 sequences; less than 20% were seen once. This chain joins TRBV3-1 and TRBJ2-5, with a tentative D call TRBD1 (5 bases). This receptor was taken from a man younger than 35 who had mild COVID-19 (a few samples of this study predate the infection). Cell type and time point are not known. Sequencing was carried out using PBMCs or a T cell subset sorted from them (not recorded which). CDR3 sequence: CASSRQSWTQYF. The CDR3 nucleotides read TGTGCCAGCAGCCGACAGTCATGGACCCAGTACTTC.